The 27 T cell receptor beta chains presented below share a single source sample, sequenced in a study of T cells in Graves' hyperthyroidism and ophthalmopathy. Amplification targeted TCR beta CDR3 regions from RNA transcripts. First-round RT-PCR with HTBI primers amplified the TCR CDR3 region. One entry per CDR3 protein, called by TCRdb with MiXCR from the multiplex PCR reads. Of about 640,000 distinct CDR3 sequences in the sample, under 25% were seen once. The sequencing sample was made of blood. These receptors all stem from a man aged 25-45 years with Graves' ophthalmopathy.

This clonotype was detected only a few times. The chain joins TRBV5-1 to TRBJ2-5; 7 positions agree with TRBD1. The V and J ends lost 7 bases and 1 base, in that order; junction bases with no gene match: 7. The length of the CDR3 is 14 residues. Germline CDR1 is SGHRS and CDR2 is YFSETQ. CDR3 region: CASGDTGAQETQYF. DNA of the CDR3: TGCGCCAGCGGTGACACAGGGGCCCAAGAGACCCAGTACTTC.

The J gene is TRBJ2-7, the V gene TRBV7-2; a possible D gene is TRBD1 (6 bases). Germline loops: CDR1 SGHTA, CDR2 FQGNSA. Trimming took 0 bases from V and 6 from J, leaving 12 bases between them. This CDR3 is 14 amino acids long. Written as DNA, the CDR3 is TGTGCCAGCAGCTTAGCCTCAGGGGAAGGCGAGCAGTACTTC. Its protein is CASSLASGEGEQYF.

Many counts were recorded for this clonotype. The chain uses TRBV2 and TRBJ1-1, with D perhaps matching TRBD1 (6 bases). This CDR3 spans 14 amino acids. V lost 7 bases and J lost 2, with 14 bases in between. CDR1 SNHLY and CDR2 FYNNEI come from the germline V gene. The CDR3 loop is CASILQGTNTEAFF. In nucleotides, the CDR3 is TGTGCCAGCATTTTACAGGGAACCAACACTGAAGCTTTCTTT.

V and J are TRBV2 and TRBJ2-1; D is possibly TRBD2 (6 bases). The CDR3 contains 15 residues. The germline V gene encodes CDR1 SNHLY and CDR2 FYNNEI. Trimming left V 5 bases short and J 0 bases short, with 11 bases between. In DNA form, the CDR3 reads TGTGCCAGCAGTTGGATAGCGGACTCCTACAATGAGCAGTTCTTC. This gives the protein CASSWIADSYNEQFF.

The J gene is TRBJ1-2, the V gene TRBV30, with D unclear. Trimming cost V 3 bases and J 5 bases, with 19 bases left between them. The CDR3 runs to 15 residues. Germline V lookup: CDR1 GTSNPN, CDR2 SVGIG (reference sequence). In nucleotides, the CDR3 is TGTGCCTGGAGGGGAAAAGAAAGGACTGGTTATGGCTACACCTTC. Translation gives CAWRGKERTGYGYTF.

The CDR3 coding sequence is TGTGCCATCAGTGATATGGGGGAGACCCAGTACTTC. Translating it yields CAISDMGETQYF. V is TRBV10-3 and J is TRBJ2-5; D call uncertain. Deletions cut 3 bases from V and 5 bases from J, with 7 bases between. The CDR3 consists of 12 residues. Germline CDR1 is ENHRY and CDR2 is SYGVKD.

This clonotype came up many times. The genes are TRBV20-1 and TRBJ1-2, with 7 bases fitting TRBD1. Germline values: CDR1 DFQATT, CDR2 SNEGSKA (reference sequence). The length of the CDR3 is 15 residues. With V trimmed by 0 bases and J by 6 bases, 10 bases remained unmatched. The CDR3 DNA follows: TGCAGTGCTAGAGATAAGGGGGCGCCGGTCAATGGCTACACCTTC. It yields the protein CSARDKGAPVNGYTF.

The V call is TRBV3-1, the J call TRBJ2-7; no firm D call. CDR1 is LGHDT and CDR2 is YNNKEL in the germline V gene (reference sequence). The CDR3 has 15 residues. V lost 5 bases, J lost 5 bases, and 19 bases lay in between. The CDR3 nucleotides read TGTGCCAGCAGCTTAACGAGACCCCTCGCCCACGAGCAGTACTTC. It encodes CASSLTRPLAHEQYF.

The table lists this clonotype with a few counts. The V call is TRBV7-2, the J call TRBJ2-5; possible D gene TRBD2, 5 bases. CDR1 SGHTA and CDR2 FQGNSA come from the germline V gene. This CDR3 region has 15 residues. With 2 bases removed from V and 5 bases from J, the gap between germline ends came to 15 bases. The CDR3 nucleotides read TGTGCCAGCAGCTTAAATTCCGGGAACGGCGAGACCCAGTACTTC. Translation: CASSLNSGNGETQYF.

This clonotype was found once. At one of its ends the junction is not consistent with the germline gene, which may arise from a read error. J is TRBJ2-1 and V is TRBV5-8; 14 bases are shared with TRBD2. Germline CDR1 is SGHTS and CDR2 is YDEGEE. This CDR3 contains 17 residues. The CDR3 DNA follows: TGCGCCAGCTCGAGCTGGACTAGCGGGAGGTCCTACAATGAGCAGTTCTTC. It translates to CASSSWTSGRSYNEQFF.

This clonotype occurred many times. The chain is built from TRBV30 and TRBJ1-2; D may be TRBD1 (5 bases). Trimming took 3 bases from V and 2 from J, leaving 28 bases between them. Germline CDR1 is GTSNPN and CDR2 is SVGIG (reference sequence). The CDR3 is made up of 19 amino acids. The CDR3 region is CAWSPFMEQARSMNYGYTF. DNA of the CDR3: TGTGCCTGGAGCCCATTCATGGAACAGGCCAGGAGTATGAACTATGGCTACACCTTC. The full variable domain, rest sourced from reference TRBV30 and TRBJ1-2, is SQTIHQWPATLVQPVGSPLSLECTVEGTSNPNLYWYRQAAGRGLQLLFYSVGIGQISSEVPQNLSASRPQDRQFILSSKKLLLSDSGFYLCAWSPFMEQARSMNYGYTFGSGTRLTVV.

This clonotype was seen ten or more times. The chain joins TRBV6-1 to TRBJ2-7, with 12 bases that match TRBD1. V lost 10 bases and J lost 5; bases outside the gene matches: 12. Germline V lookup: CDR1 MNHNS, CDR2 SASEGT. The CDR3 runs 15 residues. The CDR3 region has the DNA TGTGCCAAAAACACCCCGGGACAGGGGGCTGACGAGCAGTACTTC. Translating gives CAKNTPGQGADEQYF.

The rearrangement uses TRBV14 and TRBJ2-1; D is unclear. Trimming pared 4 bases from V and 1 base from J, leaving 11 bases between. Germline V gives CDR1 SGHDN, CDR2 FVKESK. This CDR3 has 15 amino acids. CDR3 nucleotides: TGTGCCAGCAGCCCTGAAGTTGTATCCTACAATGAGCAGTTCTTC. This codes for CASSPEVVSYNEQFF.

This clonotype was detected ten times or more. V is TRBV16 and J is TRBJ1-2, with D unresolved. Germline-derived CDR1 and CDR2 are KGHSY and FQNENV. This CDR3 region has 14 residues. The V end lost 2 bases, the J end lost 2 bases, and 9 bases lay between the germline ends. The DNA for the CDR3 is TGTGCCAGCAGCCAAAGTTTCGCCAACTATGGCTACACCTTC. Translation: CASSQSFANYGYTF.

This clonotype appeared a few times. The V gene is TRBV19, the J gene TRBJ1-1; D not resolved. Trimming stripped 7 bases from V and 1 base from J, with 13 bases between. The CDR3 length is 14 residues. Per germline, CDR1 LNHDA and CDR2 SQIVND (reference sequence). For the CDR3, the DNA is TGTGCCAGTACCCTAGGACGGGAGAACACTGAAGCTTTCTTT. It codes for CASTLGRENTEAFF. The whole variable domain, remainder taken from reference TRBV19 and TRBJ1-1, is DGGITQSPKYLFRKEGQNVTLSCEQNLNHDAMYWYRQDPGQGLRLIYYSQIVNDFQKGDIAEGYSVSREKKESFPLTVTSAQKNPTAFYLCASTLGRENTEAFFGQGTRLTVV.

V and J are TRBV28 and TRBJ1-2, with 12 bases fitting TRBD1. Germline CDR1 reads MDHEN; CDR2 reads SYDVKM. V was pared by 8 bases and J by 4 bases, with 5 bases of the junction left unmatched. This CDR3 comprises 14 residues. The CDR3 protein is CASGTGGEIYGYTF. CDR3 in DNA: TGTGCCAGCGGGACAGGGGGCGAGATCTATGGCTACACCTTC.

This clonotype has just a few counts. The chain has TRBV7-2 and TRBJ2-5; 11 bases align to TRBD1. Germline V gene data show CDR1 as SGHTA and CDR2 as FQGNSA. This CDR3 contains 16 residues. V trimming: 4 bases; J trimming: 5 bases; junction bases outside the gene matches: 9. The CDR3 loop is CASSSLGQGGLETQYF. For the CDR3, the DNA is TGTGCCAGCAGCTCATTGGGACAGGGGGGTCTGGAGACCCAGTACTTC.

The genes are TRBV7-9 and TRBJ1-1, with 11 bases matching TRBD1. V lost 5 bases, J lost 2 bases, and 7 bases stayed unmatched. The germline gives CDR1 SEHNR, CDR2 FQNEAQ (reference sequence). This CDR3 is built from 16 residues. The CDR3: CASSPGQGAPNTEAFF. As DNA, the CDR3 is TGTGCCAGCAGCCCCGGACAGGGGGCCCCTAACACTGAAGCTTTCTTT.

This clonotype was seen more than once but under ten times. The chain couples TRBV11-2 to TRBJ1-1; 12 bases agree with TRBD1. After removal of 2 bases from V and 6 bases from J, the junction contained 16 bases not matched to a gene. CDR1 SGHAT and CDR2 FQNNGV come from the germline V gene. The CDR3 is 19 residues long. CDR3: CASSLYLPEGGQGAAEAFF. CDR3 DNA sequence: TGTGCCAGCAGCTTATACCTCCCTGAGGGGGGACAGGGGGCAGCTGAAGCTTTCTTT.

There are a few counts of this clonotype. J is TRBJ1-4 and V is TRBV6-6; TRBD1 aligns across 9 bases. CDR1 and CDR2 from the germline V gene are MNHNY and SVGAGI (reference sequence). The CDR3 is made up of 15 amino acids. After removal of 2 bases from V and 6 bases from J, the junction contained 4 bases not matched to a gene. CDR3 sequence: CASSYRGQGYEKLFF. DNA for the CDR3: TGTGCCAGCAGTTACCGAGGACAGGGGTATGAAAAACTGTTTTTT.

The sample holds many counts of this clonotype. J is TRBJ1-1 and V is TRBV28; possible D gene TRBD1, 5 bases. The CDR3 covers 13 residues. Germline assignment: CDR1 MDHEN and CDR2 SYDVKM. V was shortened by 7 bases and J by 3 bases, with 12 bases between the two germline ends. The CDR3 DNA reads TGTGCCAGCACTCTGGGGGGGTACACTGAAGCTTTCTTT. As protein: CASTLGGYTEAFF.

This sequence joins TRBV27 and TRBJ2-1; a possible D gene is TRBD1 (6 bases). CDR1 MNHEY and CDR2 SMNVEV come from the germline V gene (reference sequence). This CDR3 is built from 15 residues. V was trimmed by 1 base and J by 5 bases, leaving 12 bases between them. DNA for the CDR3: TGTGCCAGCAGTTTATTGTGGGGGCGGCACAATGAGCAGTTCTTC. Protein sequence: CASSLLWGRHNEQFF.

CDR3 bases: TGTGCCAGCAGTTGGGGACAGGGGTCGGACACCATATATTTT. This gives the protein CASSWGQGSDTIYF. This sequence joins TRBV12-3 or TRBV12-4 and TRBJ1-3, with 10 bases matching TRBD1. The CDR3 loop spans 14 amino acids. J gave up 8 bases and V 4 bases, and 5 bases lay outside the gene matches.

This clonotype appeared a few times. The CDR3 here is CASRLGDYGYTF. In nucleotides, the CDR3 is TGTGCCAGCAGGCTCGGGGACTATGGCTACACCTTC. The chain is built from TRBV28 and TRBJ1-2; D unresolved. The length of the CDR3 is 12 residues. Per the germline V gene, CDR1 is MDHEN and CDR2 is SYDVKM. Trimming stripped 6 bases from V and 3 bases from J, with 8 bases between.

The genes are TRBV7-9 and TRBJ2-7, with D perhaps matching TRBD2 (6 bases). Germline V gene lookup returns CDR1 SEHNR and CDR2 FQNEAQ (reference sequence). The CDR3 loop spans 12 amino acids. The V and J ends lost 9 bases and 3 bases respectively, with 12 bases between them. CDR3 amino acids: CASRMEGYEQYF. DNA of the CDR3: TGTGCCAGTCGGATGGAGGGCTACGAGCAGTACTTC.

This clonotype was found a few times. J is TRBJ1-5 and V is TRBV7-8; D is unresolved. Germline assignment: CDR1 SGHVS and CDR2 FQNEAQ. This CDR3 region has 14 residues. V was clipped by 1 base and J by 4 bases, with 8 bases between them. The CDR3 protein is CASSLDGENQPQHF. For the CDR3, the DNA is TGTGCCAGCAGCTTAGACGGCGAGAATCAGCCCCAGCATTTT. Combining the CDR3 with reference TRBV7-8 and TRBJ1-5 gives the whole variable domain GAGVSQSPRYKVAKRGQDVALRCDPISGHVSLFWYQQALGQGPEFLTYFQNEAQLDKSGLPSDRFFAERPEGSVSTLKIQRTQQEDSAVYLCASSLDGENQPQHFGDGTRLSIL.

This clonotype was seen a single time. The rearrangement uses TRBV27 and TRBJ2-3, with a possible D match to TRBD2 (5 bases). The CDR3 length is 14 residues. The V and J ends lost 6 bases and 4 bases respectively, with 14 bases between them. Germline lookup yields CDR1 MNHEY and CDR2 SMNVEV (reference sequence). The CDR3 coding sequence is TGTGCCAGCAGCGCACTAGGACCCGCAGATACGCAGTATTTT. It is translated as CASSALGPADTQYF.